A selection of T cell receptor beta chains follows, all from one sample in a study of cytomegalovirus exposure and HLA in healthy donors. Assay: immunoSEQ multiplex PCR; the TCRdb copy retains only in-frame clones and omits some. The table has around 80,000 clones, 70% to 85% seen once. Source material: PBMCs. The receptors were gathered from a man aged 40-49 years in good health and CMV-seropositive. CDR3s include the opening cysteine and the closing phenylalanine or tryptophan.

>TRBJ2-3|TRBV11-2
CASSSTVSATDTQYF
>TRBJ2-1|TRBV11-2
CASSPSISEQFF
>TRBJ2-3|TRBV2
CASTGESTDTQYF
>TRBJ1-3|TRBV28
CASSLGGEGNTIYF
>TRBJ1-1|TRBV5-1
CASSLYRTNTEAFF
>TRBJ2-5|TRBV4-2
CASSQEGGAYSYQETQYF
>TRBJ2-1|TRBV11-2
CASSLGHRGRIYNEQFF
>TRBJ1-5|TRBV19
CASNTGQGKSNQPQHF
>TRBJ1-1|TRBV6-4
CASKKEDSLNTEAFF
>TRBJ2-1|TRBV5-1
CASSLDGGPYNEQFF
>TRBJ2-3|TRBV2
CASSEGLEGTDTQYF
>TRBJ2-1|TRBV6-1
CASRDRAGDEQFF
>TRBJ1-2|TRBV5-4
CASSFGGYGNYGYTF
>TRBJ2-5|TRBV7-7
CASSTRRQPQETQYF
>TRBJ2-3|TRBV2
CASSVNKDTQYF
>TRBJ2-7|TRBV7-6
CASSRGGRGYEQYF
>TRBJ1-1|TRBV7-9
CSSSLVDGSAFF
>TRBJ1-1|TRBV19
CASRQGALTRNTEAFF
>TRBJ1-4|TRBV2
CASSGWTGQFEKLFF
>TRBJ1-6|TRBV9
CASSFLTTRDSPLHF
>TRBJ1-4|TRBV27
CASKGGFNEKLFF
>TRBJ2-3|TRBV15
CATSGGTSATDTQYF
>TRBJ1-2|TRBV28
CASSVIQGENYGYTF
>TRBJ1-6|TRBV4-3
CASSQWADHGGANSPLHF
>TRBJ2-1|TRBV5-6
CASSYRQGTYNEQFF
>TRBJ1-2|TRBV5-6
CASSLAGGYTF
>TRBJ2-7|TRBV27
CASRPLSGDSYEQYF
>TRBJ1-5|TRBV29-1
CSVEAGYDQPQHF
>TRBJ2-4|TRBV5-1
CASTPQPGLQNIQYF
>TRBJ1-3|TRBV28
CASSLIIQGGSGNTIYF
>TRBJ2-2|TRBV10-1
CASSALPDRGHTGELFF
>TRBJ2-7|TRBV19
CASSIGGTGAYEQYF
>TRBJ1-1|TRBV7-6
CASSRGTGAFTEAFF
>TRBJ2-1|TRBV4-2
CASSQVLQQNNEQFF
>TRBJ1-1|TRBV28
CASTQQYTEAFF
>TRBJ2-2|TRBV21-1
CASSRPLGVGSTGELFF
>TRBJ1-3|TRBV9
CASSPQTVSGNTIYF
>TRBJ1-6|TRBV29-1
CSVGEDSPLHF
>TRBJ2-1|TRBV6-5
CASSYAQGAYNEQFF
>TRBJ1-4|TRBV5-5
CASSLGSYELTGGKGKLFF
>TRBJ2-1|TRBV2
CASGSGSPNEQFF
>TRBJ1-2|TRBV7-2
CASGWEDRILSGYTF
>TRBJ1-1|TRBV28
CASSIGTGWANTEAFF
>TRBJ2-3|TRBV10-3
CATGTTGTDTQYF
>TRBJ1-2|TRBV10-2
CASVSGANYGYTF
>TRBJ2-1|TRBV7-9
CSSSFGEDEQFF
>TRBJ2-3|TRBV7-9
CASTGGDTFTDTQYF